Listed below are T cell receptor beta chains from one sample, sequenced in a study of CD8 T cells in ankylosing spondylitis. TCRdb re-derived calls from the 5' RACE reads in MiXCR, one entry per CDR3 protein. The sample yields approximately 200,000 distinct CDR3 sequences, 13% seen once. Sequenced material: blood, either unsorted or a sorted T cell fraction (not recorded which). The receptors come from a female donor with ankylosing spondylitis or in good health (not recorded which). Each CDR3 is given with its conserved first and last residue. The order of the fields is clone size, D gene, J gene, V gene, CDR3 DNA, CDR3 protein. D genes are given only for firm matches. Clone size, where shown, is once, few, many, or a class for clones that have expanded.

>many|.|TRBJ1-2|TRBV28
TGTGCCAGCAGTTTATACGGAGGTACTGATGGCTACACCTTC
CASSLYGGTDGYTF
>.|.|TRBJ2-5|TRBV28
TGTGCCACCAGTCAGGGTCAAGAGACCCAGTACTTC
CATSQGQETQYF
>few|TRBD2|TRBJ2-1|TRBV20-1
TGCAGTGCTAGAGCGCCGGGACTAGCGGTTCCTGGATCCTACAATGAGCAGTTCTTC
CSARAPGLAVPGSYNEQFF
>many|TRBD1|TRBJ1-2|TRBV27
TGTGCCAGCAGACCGCAGGGGGAATATGGCTACACCTTC
CASRPQGEYGYTF
>many|.|TRBJ2-5|TRBV5-1
TGCGCCAGCAGCTTGGTTCGCGGAGAGACCCAGTACTTC
CASSLVRGETQYF
>few|TRBD1|TRBJ2-2|TRBV10-3
TGTGCCATCACAGGGGGCAGCGGCGGGGAGCTGTTTTTT
CAITGGSGGELFF
>many|TRBD1|TRBJ1-3|TRBV7-8
TGTGCCAGCAGCCCGCCGGGACAGGGGCTTCGGGGAAACACCATATATTTT
CASSPPGQGLRGNTIYF
>many|.|TRBJ2-4|TRBV20-1
TGCAGTGCTAGTCAGGGACTCGGCTCGAACATTCAGTACTTC
CSASQGLGSNIQYF
>many|TRBD2|TRBJ2-1|TRBV6-2/TRBV6-3
TGTGCCAGCAGTGCACTTAGCGGGAGAAGCTCCTACAATGAGCAGTTCTTC
CASSALSGRSSYNEQFF
>many|.|TRBJ2-7|TRBV4-2
TGTGCCAGCAGCCAAGATTTAATGGGGATGGGGTCCTACGAGCAGTACTTC
CASSQDLMGMGSYEQYF
>many|.|TRBJ2-5|TRBV5-1
TGCGCCAGCAGCTTAGGACGCGGGCCGGGGGGCGAAGAGACCCAGTACTTC
CASSLGRGPGGEETQYF
>.|.|TRBJ1-2|TRBV20-1
TGCAGTGCTAGATCTTCTATGCGTAAGGACAACTATGGCTACACCTTC
CSARSSMRKDNYGYTF
>.|TRBD1|TRBJ1-6|TRBV7-2
TGTGCCAGCAGCCAGGGACAGGGGTATAATTCACCCCTCCACTTT
CASSQGQGYNSPLHF
>many|.|TRBJ2-1|TRBV9
TGTGCCAGCAGCGTAGTTGTGGGAGCAAACAATGAGCAGTTCTTC
CASSVVVGANNEQFF
>few|.|TRBJ2-7|TRBV7-2
TGTGCCAGCAGCGCCGCCGGGAGCTACGAGCAGTACTTC
CASSAAGSYEQYF
>many|.|TRBJ2-2|TRBV7-2
TGTGCCAGCAGCCCACCCGGCGGGGAGCTGTTTTTT
CASSPPGGELFF
>.|.|TRBJ2-1|TRBV9
TGTGCCAGCAGCGACCGAGGACTCCACAATGAGCAGTTCTTC
CASSDRGLHNEQFF